These T cell receptor beta chains were read from a single sample in a study of cytomegalovirus exposure and HLA in healthy donors. Profiling relied on immunoSEQ multiplex PCR, and the TCRdb table lists in-frame clones only, not all of them. The table has under 150,000 clones, approximately 64% seen once. The source material was PBMCs. Receptor source: a middle-aged woman in good health and CMV-seronegative. CDR3s include the opening cysteine and the closing phenylalanine or tryptophan. Each record gives: clone size, J gene, V gene, D gene, CDR3 protein, CDR3 DNA. A D gene is named only where the DNA matches it firmly. Rows give clone size only sometimes, using once, few, many, or a class for an expanded clone.

.	TRBJ1-2	TRBV5-1	.	CASRAGNVDGGYTF	TGCGCCAGCAGGGCCGGGAACGTCGATGGTGGCTACACCTTC
.	TRBJ2-3	TRBV10-3	TRBD2	CAISEPTSVTEDTQYF	TGTGCCATCAGTGAGCCCACTAGCGTGACGGAAGATACGCAGTATTTT
.	TRBJ2-1	TRBV5-6	TRBD1	CASSLERGGAYNEQFF	TGTGCCAGCAGCTTGGAGAGAGGGGGCGCCTACAATGAGCAGTTCTTC
.	TRBJ1-4	TRBV30	.	CAWSSAPLLEKLFF	TGTGCCTGGAGTAGCGCCCCTTTGTTGGAAAAACTGTTTTTT
.	TRBJ2-7	TRBV6-5	TRBD2	CASRTSGGAYEQYF	TGTGCCAGCAGGACTAGCGGGGGGGCCTACGAGCAGTACTTC
.	TRBJ1-2	TRBV28	TRBD1	CASTPGTGSYGYTF	TGTGCCAGCACCCCCGGGACAGGGAGCTATGGCTACACCTTC
.	TRBJ1-1	TRBV19	.	CATGWGAEAFF	TGTGCCACCGGTTGGGGGGCTGAAGCTTTCTTT
.	TRBJ1-1	TRBV5-6	.	CASSIGQNTEAFF	TGTGCCAGCAGCATTGGACAGAACACTGAAGCTTTCTTT
few	TRBJ1-1	TRBV7-8	TRBD1	CASSLAKGQLNTEAFF	TGTGCCAGCAGCTTAGCGAAGGGACAGTTAAACACTGAAGCTTTCTTT
.	TRBJ2-7	TRBV11-2	TRBD1	CASSPLTGPTLNEQYF	TGTGCCAGCAGTCCTCTGACAGGGCCAACCCTAAACGAGCAGTACTTC
.	TRBJ1-6	TRBV2	.	CASSDGGHNNSPLHF	TGTGCCAGCAGTGATGGAGGGCATAATAATTCACCCCTCCACTTT
.	TRBJ1-6	TRBV7-2	.	CASSNDGINSPLHF	TGTGCCAGCAGCAACGACGGGATTAATTCACCCCTCCACTTT
.	TRBJ2-3	TRBV6-5	.	CASSRGLEADTQYF	TGTGCCAGCAGTAGGGGTCTTGAAGCAGATACGCAGTATTTT
once	TRBJ1-6	TRBV27	.	CASSDPGLRANNSPLHF	TGTGCCAGCAGTGATCCGGGACTCCGAGCAAATAACTCACCCCTCCACTTT
.	TRBJ2-5	TRBV5-4	TRBD2	CASSLGLAGGETQYF	TGTGCCAGCAGCTTGGGTCTAGCGGGGGGGGAGACCCAGTACTTC
few	TRBJ1-2	TRBV5-1	TRBD1	CASSFHRGDYGYTF	TGCGCCAGCAGCTTCCACAGGGGTGACTATGGCTACACCTTC
.	TRBJ1-4	TRBV4-2	.	CASSQALGRPPEKLFF	TGTGCCAGCAGCCAAGCGCTTGGCAGGCCTCCTGAAAAACTGTTTTTT
.	TRBJ2-4	TRBV5-6	TRBD1	CASSFRQGASKNIQYF	TGTGCCAGCAGCTTCCGACAGGGGGCCTCCAAAAACATTCAGTACTTC
.	TRBJ2-3	TRBV9	TRBD2	CASSFSGGPGDTQYF	TGTGCCAGCAGTTTTAGCGGGGGGCCGGGGGATACGCAGTATTTT
.	TRBJ2-3	TRBV9	TRBD2	CASSASGGAPDTQYF	TGTGCCAGCAGCGCGAGCGGGGGGGCTCCAGATACGCAGTATTTT
few	TRBJ1-6	TRBV11-2	.	CASSLGQAYNSPLHF	TGTGCCAGCAGCTTGGGACAAGCCTATAATTCACCCCTCCACTTT
many	TRBJ1-5	TRBV7-9	TRBD1	CASSGQGIGQPQHF	TGTGCCAGCTCGGGACAGGGAATTGGACAGCCCCAGCATTTT
.	TRBJ2-7	TRBV11-2	.	CASSMGHDATYEQYF	TGTGCCAGCAGCATGGGACACGACGCGACCTACGAGCAGTACTTC
few	TRBJ1-1	TRBV2	TRBD1	CASGKDREWCCTEAFF	TGTGCCAGCGGCAAGGACAGGGAATGGTGCTGCACTGAAGCTTTCTTT
once	TRBJ1-5	TRBV27	TRBD1	CASSLGGQAGQPQHF	TGTGCCAGCAGTTTAGGGGGACAGGCGGGGCAGCCCCAGCATTTT
.	TRBJ1-5	TRBV5-6	.	CASSLASGVQPQHF	TGTGCCAGCAGCTTGGCGTCAGGGGTACAGCCCCAGCATTTT
.	TRBJ2-7	TRBV19	.	CASRGAYEQYF	TGTGCCAGTAGGGGAGCCTACGAGCAGTACTTC
.	TRBJ1-3	TRBV4-1	.	CASSQGTVSGNTIYF	TGCGCCAGCAGCCAAGGGACAGTCTCTGGAAACACCATATATTTT
.	TRBJ1-2	TRBV7-2	TRBD1	CASSLGGQSHGYTF	TGTGCCAGCAGCTTAGGGGGACAGTCCCATGGCTACACCTTC
.	TRBJ1-1	TRBV12-5	.	CASGPQGGTEAFF	TGTGCTAGTGGACCTCAGGGCGGCACTGAAGCTTTCTTT
.	TRBJ2-7	TRBV11-2	.	CASSWVVGAREQYF	TGTGCCAGCAGCTGGGTAGTGGGGGCGAGGGAGCAGTACTTC
.	TRBJ2-3	TRBV27	TRBD2	CASSLLPPGGSTDTQYF	TGTGCCAGCAGTCTACTCCCTCCGGGGGGATCCACAGATACGCAGTATTTT
.	TRBJ1-6	TRBV11-2	.	CASSFSGGNNSPLHF	TGTGCCAGCAGCTTTAGCGGGGGGAATAATTCACCCCTCCACTTT
medium-sized	TRBJ1-4	TRBV15	.	CATSSYRTTEKLFF	TGTGCCACCAGCAGTTACAGGACTACCGAAAAACTGTTTTTT
.	TRBJ1-1	TRBV6-1	TRBD1	CASSEEGAWSTEAFF	TGTGCCAGCAGTGAAGAGGGGGCATGGAGCACTGAAGCTTTCTTT
.	TRBJ1-5	TRBV7-2	.	CASSFLGGPSNQPQHF	TGTGCCAGCAGCTTCTTGGGGGGACCAAGCAATCAGCCCCAGCATTTT
.	TRBJ1-1	TRBV6-1	.	CASSDFNTEAFF	TGTGCCAGCAGTGATTTCAATACTGAAGCTTTCTTT
.	TRBJ1-4	TRBV4-1	.	CASSQDARRQFPREKLFF	TGCGCCAGCAGCCAAGATGCGCGCCGACAGTTTCCAAGGGAAAAACTGTTTTTT
.	TRBJ1-2	TRBV6-1	.	CASKWDNNYGYTF	TGTGCCAGCAAATGGGACAACAACTATGGCTACACCTTC
.	TRBJ2-5	TRBV7-9	.	CASSLIPTVGGTQYF	TGTGCCAGCAGCTTAATTCCGACAGTGGGGGGGACCCAGTACTTC
.	TRBJ1-1	TRBV10-3	.	CAITDGPGKVNTEAFF	TGTGCCATCACTGATGGCCCAGGGAAGGTGAACACTGAAGCTTTCTTT
.	TRBJ1-5	TRBV19	.	CASSIWTGNQPQHF	TGTGCCAGTAGTATATGGACAGGCAATCAGCCCCAGCATTTT
.	TRBJ1-1	TRBV13	.	CASSLARWGDTEAFF	TGTGCCAGCAGCTTAGCAAGGTGGGGGGACACTGAAGCTTTCTTT
.	TRBJ2-1	TRBV7-9	.	CASSLAGSSYNEQFF	TGTGCCAGCAGCTTGGCCGGGAGCTCCTACAATGAGCAGTTCTTC
.	TRBJ2-2	TRBV6-5	.	CASSYTGNTGELFF	TGTGCCAGCAGTTACACAGGGAACACCGGGGAGCTGTTTTTT
.	TRBJ1-5	TRBV6-5	.	CASSYGDGYSNQPQHF	TGTGCCAGCAGTTACGGAGACGGCTATAGCAATCAGCCCCAGCATTTT
once	TRBJ2-5	TRBV7-9	TRBD1	CASSSGTGSSGTQYF	TGTGCCAGCAGCTCCGGGACAGGGAGTTCGGGGACCCAGTACTTC
.	TRBJ2-7	TRBV4-1	.	CASSQVVGDYEQYF	TGCGCCAGCAGCCAAGTCGTAGGGGACTACGAGCAGTACTTC
.	TRBJ2-5	TRBV12-5	TRBD2	CASGLVWGGVTETQYF	TGTGCTAGTGGTTTGGTATGGGGAGGGGTCACGGAGACCCAGTACTTC
.	TRBJ1-6	TRBV7-9	TRBD1	CASSPRDRGKGSPLHF	TGTGCCAGCAGCCCCCGGGACAGGGGAAAAGGGTCACCCCTCCACTTT
.	TRBJ2-7	TRBV19	TRBD1	CASSGWTGSSEQYF	TGTGCCAGTAGCGGGTGGACAGGTTCGTCCGAGCAGTACTTC
.	TRBJ1-2	TRBV6-5	.	CASSYPGHPGYTF	TGTGCCAGCAGTTACCCGGGACACCCCGGCTACACCTTC
.	TRBJ2-1	TRBV4-3	.	CASSQVGQEQFF	TGCGCCAGCAGCCAAGTAGGACAGGAGCAGTTCTTC
.	TRBJ1-4	TRBV4-1	TRBD1	CASSQGGTVLGKLFF	TGCGCCAGCAGCCAAGGTGGGACAGTCCTTGGGAAACTGTTTTTT
.	TRBJ2-2	TRBV7-3	.	CASSLQGRGNTGELFF	TGTGCCAGCAGCTTACAAGGCAGAGGGAACACCGGGGAGCTGTTTTTT